The source of this T cell receptor beta chain is a study of blood T cell repertoires in COVID-19. Study details: Collection of acute and convalescent COVID-19 samples took place in the United States, Italy and Spain. PBMCs, B-cell-depleted T cells, or T cells provided the cDNA or gDNA that made up the material.

Germline V gene data show CDR1 as SGHTA and CDR2 as FQGTGA. V lost 5 bases and J lost 7, with 12 bases in between. The length of the CDR3 is 13 residues. Authors' data handling: Counts of nucleated cells, estimated from reference gene primer amplification, were obtained. Assay used: immunoSEQ multiplex PCR; TCRdb lists only in-frame clones, some missing. V and J calls and clone size come straight from that table; D and trimming were deduced from the DNA. The repertoire consists of some 83,000 clones, with over 75% occurring once and the leading ten covering around 10%. The material sequenced was peripheral blood. The TCR was taken from a man aged 50 or older with acute or convalescent COVID-19. The chain recombines TRBV7-3 with TRBJ2-1; D perhaps matches TRBD2 (6 bases). This chain's CDR3 is CASSHGGRNEQFF. The CDR3 region has the DNA TGTGCCAGCAGCCACGGGGGTAGAAATGAGCAGTTCTTC.